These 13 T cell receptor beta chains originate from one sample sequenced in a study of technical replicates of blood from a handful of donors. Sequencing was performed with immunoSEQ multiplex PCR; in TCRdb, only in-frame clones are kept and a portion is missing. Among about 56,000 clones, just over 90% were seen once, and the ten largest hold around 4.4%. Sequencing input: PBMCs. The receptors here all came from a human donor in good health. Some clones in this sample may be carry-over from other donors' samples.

DNA for the CDR3: TGTGCCAGCAGTGGCCGCCGGGACAGGGTCGGGTCTGAAGCTTTCTTT. Its translation is CASSGRRDRVGSEAFF. The chain couples TRBV2 to TRBJ1-1, with 9 bases aligning to TRBD1. Germline V gives CDR1 SNHLY, CDR2 FYNNEI. The CDR3 contains 16 residues. V was clipped by 4 bases and J by 6 bases; unmatched bases: 12. Combining the CDR3 with reference TRBV2 and TRBJ1-1 gives the whole variable domain EPEVTQTPSHQVTQMGQEVILRCVPISNHLYFYWYRQILGQKVEFLVSFYNNEISEKSEIFDDQFSVERPDGSNFTLKIRSTKLEDSAMYFCASSGRRDRVGSEAFFGQGTRLTVV.

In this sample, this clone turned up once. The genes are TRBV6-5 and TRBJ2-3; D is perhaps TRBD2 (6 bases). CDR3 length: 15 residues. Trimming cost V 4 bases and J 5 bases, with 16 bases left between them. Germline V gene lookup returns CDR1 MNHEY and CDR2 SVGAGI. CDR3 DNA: TGTGCCAGCAGTTCGAGGGGAGGATTGATAGATACGCAGTATTTT. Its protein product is CASSSRGGLIDTQYF.

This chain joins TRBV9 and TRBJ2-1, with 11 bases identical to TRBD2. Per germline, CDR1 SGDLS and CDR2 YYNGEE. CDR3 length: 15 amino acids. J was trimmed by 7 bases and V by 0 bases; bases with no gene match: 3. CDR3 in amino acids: CASSVGSGRANEQFF. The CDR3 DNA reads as TGTGCCAGCAGCGTAGGTAGCGGGAGGGCAAATGAGCAGTTCTTC.

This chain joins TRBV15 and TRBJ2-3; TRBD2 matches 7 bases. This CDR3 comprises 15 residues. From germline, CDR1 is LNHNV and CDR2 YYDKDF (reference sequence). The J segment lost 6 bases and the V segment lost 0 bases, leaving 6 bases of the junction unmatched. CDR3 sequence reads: CATSRDGGEGDTQYF. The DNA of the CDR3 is TGTGCCACCAGCAGAGATGGGGGGGAGGGGGATACGCAGTATTTT.

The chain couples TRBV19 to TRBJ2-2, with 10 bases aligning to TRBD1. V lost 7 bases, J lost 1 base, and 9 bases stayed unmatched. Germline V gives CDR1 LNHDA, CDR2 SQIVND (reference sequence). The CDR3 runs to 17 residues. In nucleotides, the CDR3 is TGTGCCAGTAATAAGGCCCGGACAGGGGGGAACACCGGGGAGCTGTTTTTT. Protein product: CASNKARTGGNTGELFF.

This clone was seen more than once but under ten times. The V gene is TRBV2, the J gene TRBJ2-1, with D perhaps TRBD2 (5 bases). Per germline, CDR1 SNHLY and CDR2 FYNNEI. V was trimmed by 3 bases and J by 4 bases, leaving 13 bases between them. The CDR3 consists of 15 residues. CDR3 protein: CASSDGETIYNEQFF. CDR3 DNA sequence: TGTGCCAGCAGTGATGGGGAGACGATTTACAATGAGCAGTTCTTC.

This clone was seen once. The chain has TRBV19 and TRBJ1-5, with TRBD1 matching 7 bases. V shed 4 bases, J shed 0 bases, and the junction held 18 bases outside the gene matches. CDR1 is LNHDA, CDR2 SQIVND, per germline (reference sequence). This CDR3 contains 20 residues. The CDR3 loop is CASSRTSRGASDYSNQPQHF. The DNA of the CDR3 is TGTGCCAGTAGTAGAACCTCCAGGGGGGCGTCCGACTATAGCAATCAGCCCCAGCATTTT. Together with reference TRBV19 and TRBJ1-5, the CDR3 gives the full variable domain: DGGITQSPKYLFRKEGQNVTLSCEQNLNHDAMYWYRQDPGQGLRLIYYSQIVNDFQKGDIAEGYSVSREKKESFPLTVTSAQKNPTAFYLCASSRTSRGASDYSNQPQHFGDGTRLSIL.

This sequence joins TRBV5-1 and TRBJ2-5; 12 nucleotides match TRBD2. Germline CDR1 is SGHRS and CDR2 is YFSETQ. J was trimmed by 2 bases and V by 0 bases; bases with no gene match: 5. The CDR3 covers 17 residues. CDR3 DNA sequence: TGCGCCAGCAGCTTGGGGTCTAGCGGGGGGGGTCAAGAGACCCAGTACTTC. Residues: CASSLGSSGGGQETQYF.

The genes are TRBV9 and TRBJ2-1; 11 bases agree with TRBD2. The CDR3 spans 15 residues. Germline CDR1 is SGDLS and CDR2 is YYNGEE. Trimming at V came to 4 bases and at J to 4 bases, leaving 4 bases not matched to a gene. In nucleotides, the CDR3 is TGTGCCAGCAGCAGCCGACTAGCGGGGTACAATGAGCAGTTCTTC. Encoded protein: CASSSRLAGYNEQFF.

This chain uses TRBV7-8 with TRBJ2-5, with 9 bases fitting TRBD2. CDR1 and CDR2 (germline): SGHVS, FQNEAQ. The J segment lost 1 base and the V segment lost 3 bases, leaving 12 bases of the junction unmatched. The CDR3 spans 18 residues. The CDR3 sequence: CASSFGLAGRQAQETQYF. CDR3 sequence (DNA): TGTGCCAGCAGCTTTGGGCTAGCGGGGCGTCAGGCCCAAGAGACCCAGTACTTC. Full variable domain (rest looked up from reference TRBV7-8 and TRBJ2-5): GAGVSQSPRYKVAKRGQDVALRCDPISGHVSLFWYQQALGQGPEFLTYFQNEAQLDKSGLPSDRFFAERPEGSVSTLKIQRTQQEDSAVYLCASSFGLAGRQAQETQYFGPGTRLLVL.

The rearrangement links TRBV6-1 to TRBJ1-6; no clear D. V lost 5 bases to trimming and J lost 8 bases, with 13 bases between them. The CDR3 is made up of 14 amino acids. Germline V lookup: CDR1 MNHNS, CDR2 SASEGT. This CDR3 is CASSPREGDSPLHF. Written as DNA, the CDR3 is TGTGCCAGCAGTCCTAGGGAGGGTGATTCACCCCTCCACTTT.

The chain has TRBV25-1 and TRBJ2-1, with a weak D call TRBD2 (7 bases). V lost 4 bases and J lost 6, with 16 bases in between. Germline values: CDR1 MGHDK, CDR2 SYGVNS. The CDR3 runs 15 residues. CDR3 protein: CASSVGGVASNEQFF. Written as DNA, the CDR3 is TGTGCCAGCAGTGTAGGGGGGGTGGCATCCAATGAGCAGTTCTTC.

CDR3 nucleotides: TGCGCCAGCAGCCAAGAGGAGTCCCCTACCGGCTACACCTTC. This translates into CASSQEESPTGYTF. The chain carries TRBV4-3 and TRBJ1-2; no firm D call. Germline CDR1 and CDR2: LGHNA and YSLEER. Trimming pared 0 bases from V and 8 bases from J, leaving 13 bases between. The CDR3 consists of 14 residues.